This is a list of T cell receptor beta chains from one sample in a study of vaccination effects on CD4 cells after COVID-19. These receptors have no identified antigens. Only in-frame clones appear in the TCRdb table, and some are missing; sequencing was by immunoSEQ multiplex PCR. The sample includes tens of thousands of clones, 65% to 85% of them seen just once. The starting material was CD4+ T cells from PBMCs cultured with HCoV-OC43 spike peptides, obtained before COVID-19 vaccination. These TCRs come from a human donor who received a COVID-19 vaccine. CDR3s include the opening cysteine and the closing phenylalanine or tryptophan. The D gene is left open where the match is weak. The size field is filled for only some rows; it gives once, few, many or a size class.

TRBD1 TRBJ1-2 NA TRBV24-1 CATSDPGQGAAGYTF TGTGCCACCAGTGACCCGGGACAGGGGGCCGCTGGCTACACCTTC
NA TRBJ1-5 few TRBV3-1/TRBV3-2 CASSPVGGNQPQHF TGTGCCAGCAGCCCCGTGGGCGGAAATCAGCCCCAGCATTTT
NA TRBJ2-5 once TRBV29-1 CSVAPNRGETQYF TGCAGCGTTGCGCCTAACCGGGGGGAGACCCAGTACTTC
NA TRBJ1-5 few TRBV28 CASSLANQPQHF TGTGCCAGCAGTTTGGCGAATCAGCCCCAGCATTTT
TRBD1 TRBJ1-1 once TRBV18 CASSLAGQGDTEAFF TGTGCCAGCTCACTGGCCGGACAGGGGGACACTGAAGCTTTCTTT
NA TRBJ2-5 NA TRBV7-2 CASSLAGVETQYF TGTGCCAGCAGCTTAGCGGGGGTAGAGACCCAGTACTTC
NA TRBJ2-2 NA TRBV5-8 CASTRRGTGELFF TGTGCCAGCACCCGGCGAGGGACCGGGGAGCTGTTTTTT
NA TRBJ1-4 NA TRBV28 CATKRPNEKLFF TGTGCCACCAAGAGACCGAATGAAAAACTGTTTTTT
NA TRBJ1-2 few TRBV9 CASSVAPESYGYTF TGTGCCAGCAGCGTAGCTCCCGAGAGCTATGGCTACACCTTC
NA TRBJ1-4 NA TRBV7-9 CASSLGSGRRSTNEKLFF TGTGCCAGCAGCTTAGGTAGTGGCAGGCGATCAACTAATGAAAAACTGTTTTTT
NA TRBJ1-2 NA TRBV27 CASSFNQNYGYTF TGTGCCAGCAGTTTTAACCAAAACTATGGCTACACCTTC
NA TRBJ2-1 once TRBV5-6 CASTQRGYGNEQFF TGTGCCAGCACCCAGAGGGGGTACGGGAATGAGCAGTTCTTC
NA TRBJ2-3 NA TRBV5-1 CASSLARDVDTQYF TGCGCCAGCAGCTTGGCTCGAGATGTGGATACGCAGTATTTT
TRBD1 TRBJ1-5 few TRBV28 CASRWTGNQPQHF TGTGCCAGCAGATGGACAGGGAATCAGCCCCAGCATTTT
NA TRBJ1-2 NA TRBV19 CASSAEPRGGYTF TGTGCCAGTAGTGCGGAGCCTCGGGGGGGCTACACCTTC
TRBD1 TRBJ2-5 NA TRBV30 CAWSLSDRDQETQYF TGTGCCTGGTCCTTAAGCGACAGGGACCAAGAGACCCAGTACTTC